The sequence of this TCR beta chain was determined in a study of Ad26.COV2.S vaccination and SARS-CoV-2 variants. About the research overall: The donor participated in the COV1001 trial, in its Ad26.COV2.S arm. Ad26.COV2.S shots went into the muscle once or twice, 56 days apart.

Worth noting for this clone: The antigen remains unidentified.

Treatment meaning: some 19 received Ad26.COV2.S at low or high dose, single or two shots; five or six received placebo; per-sample allocation not given. The samples date from day 63 after the first vaccine or placebo injection. An Ad26 vector that expressed Wuhan-strain SARS-CoV-2 spike constituted the vaccine. Study observations and caveats: Analytic work on TCR breadth and depth might have understated the full extent of total T cell responses.

The germline V and J ends were trimmed by 0 bases and 9 bases, with 9 bases remaining between them. The V gene's germline CDR1 is MGHRA and CDR2 YSYEKL. CDR3 length: 13 amino acids. Clones were read by immunoSEQ multiplex PCR, and TCRdb kept only the in-frame ones, dropping some. The sample records roughly 380,000 clones, roughly 84% being singletons. The specimen comprised peripheral blood, sampled in a trial of Ad26.COV2.S vaccine versus placebo. The chain has TRBV4-1 and TRBJ1-5; D is ambiguous. The TCR sequence derives from a person between 18 and 60 years old who received the Ad26.COV2.S COVID-19 vaccine or a placebo. Here the CDR3 reads CASSQDGFRPQHF. The CDR3 DNA follows: TGCGCCAGCAGCCAAGACGGTTTCCGGCCCCAGCATTTT.